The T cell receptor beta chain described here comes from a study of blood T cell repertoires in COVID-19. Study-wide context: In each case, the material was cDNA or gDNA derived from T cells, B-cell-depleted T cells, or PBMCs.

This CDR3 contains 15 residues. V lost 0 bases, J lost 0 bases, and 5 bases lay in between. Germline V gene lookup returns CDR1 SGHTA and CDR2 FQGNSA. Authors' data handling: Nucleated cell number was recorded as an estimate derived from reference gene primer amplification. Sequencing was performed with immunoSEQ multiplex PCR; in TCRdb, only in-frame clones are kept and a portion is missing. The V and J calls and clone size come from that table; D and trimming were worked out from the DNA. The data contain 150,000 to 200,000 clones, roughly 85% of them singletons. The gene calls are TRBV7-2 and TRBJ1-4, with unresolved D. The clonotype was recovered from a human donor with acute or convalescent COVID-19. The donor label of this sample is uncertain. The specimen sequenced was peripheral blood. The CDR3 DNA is TGTGCCAGCAGCTTAGCGCGCTCAACTAATGAAAAACTGTTTTTT. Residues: CASSLARSTNEKLFF.